This T cell receptor beta chain derives from a study of shared clonotypes between healthy human individuals. Study-wide findings and caveats: Non-shared clonotypes were found to have lower generation probabilities than the clonotypes that were shared by all four of the sorted-subset donors. What limited the represented genetic and exposure-history diversity was the small number of donors. Although depth was large, rarefaction showed that sequencing of the sorted subsets was incomplete.

Germline V lookup: CDR1 KGHSH, CDR2 LQKENI. V shed 6 bases, J shed 9 bases, and the junction held 10 bases outside the gene matches. The CDR3 loop spans 14 amino acids. Deep-level settings were used for running the assay. Here immunoSEQ multiplex PCR was the method, and the copy in TCRdb shows in-frame clones only, minus some. The sample records millions of clones, 85% to 95% being singletons. With regard to this clone: Its specificity is not known.

The rearrangement joins TRBV18 to TRBJ2-1, with TRBD1 matching over 8 bases. Sequences were obtained from naive CD4+ T cells from PBMCs. Subset defined: CD45RA+ positively selected. This receptor was obtained from a man between 18 and 35 years old in good health. Some clones in this sample may be carry-over from other donors' samples. CDR3 nucleotides: TGTGCCAGCTCGTCCAGGGGGCTGGTGAGTGAGCAGTTCTTC. Encoded protein: CASSSRGLVSEQFF.